Listed here are 21 T cell receptor beta chains from one sample, sequenced in a study of shared T cell receptors in the human thymus (dated by TCRdb to the early 2020s). Library preparation was by the immunoSEQ multiplex PCR assay. TCRdb stores this immuneACCESS table with in-frame sequences only. Part of the clones is absent; in the studies checked, under half of the shortfall reflects unresolved V genes, and no reason is known for the rest. The sample table shows roughly 500,000 clones, and roughly 74% are seen once. The ten largest clones represent about 0.013% of the sample. The same sample was also used in a study of human thymus T cells.

Sequencing input: thymocytes. The receptors derive from a boy under three years old with a congenital heart defect. Donor details come from another sample of the same person, matched by shared clones.

V is TRBV5-1 and J is TRBJ2-2; 9 bases map to TRBD2. V lost 3 bases to trimming and J lost 0 bases; unmatched junction nucleotides: 3. Germline V gives CDR1 SGHRS, CDR2 YFSETQ. The CDR3 is 16 residues long. As DNA, the CDR3 is TGCGCCAGCAGCTCCGGACTAGCGTCGAACACCGGGGAGCTGTTTTTT. It codes for CASSSGLASNTGELFF.

This clone was detected a few times. CDR3 DNA: TGTGCCAGTAGTCTACGAGAAGGGCCGGGGGCAGATACGCAGTATTTT. It yields the protein CASSLREGPGADTQYF. The chain joins TRBV19 to TRBJ2-3, with a possible D match to TRBD2 (6 bases). The CDR3 runs 16 residues. Trimming stripped 5 bases from V and 4 bases from J, with 19 bases between. The V gene's germline CDR1 is LNHDA and CDR2 SQIVND (reference sequence). Looking up the rest from reference TRBV19 and TRBJ2-3 gives the full variable domain: DGGITQSPKYLFRKEGQNVTLSCEQNLNHDAMYWYRQDPGQGLRLIYYSQIVNDFQKGDIAEGYSVSREKKESFPLTVTSAQKNPTAFYLCASSLREGPGADTQYFGPGTRLTVL.

This rearrangement joins TRBV29-1 to TRBJ2-7; TRBD1 matches at 10 bases. Germline assignment: CDR1 SQVTM and CDR2 ANQGSEA. This CDR3 is built from 15 residues. With V trimmed by 3 bases and J by 4 bases, 9 bases remained unmatched. The CDR3 sequence is CSVESADRGVYEQYF. The CDR3 DNA follows: TGCAGCGTTGAGTCCGCGGACAGGGGGGTTTACGAGCAGTACTTC.

This chain connects TRBV4-3 to TRBJ2-7; 8 bases line up with TRBD2. Germline V gene lookup returns CDR1 LGHNA and CDR2 YSLEER. The CDR3 length is 16 residues. V trimming: 4 bases; J trimming: 3 bases; junction bases outside the gene matches: 11. The CDR3 DNA is TGCGCCAGCAGCCTTGGGTTGTCGGGAGGGGACTACGAGCAGTACTTC. It is translated as CASSLGLSGGDYEQYF.

The chain links TRBV4-2 to TRBJ1-1; TRBD1 might be the D (5 bases). This CDR3 is 16 amino acids long. The germline CDR1 and CDR2 sequences are LGHNA and YNFKEQ. V lost 1 base and J 6 bases, leaving 18 bases between the germline ends. The CDR3 spells CASSQGAPRQGAEAFF. In DNA, the CDR3 is TGTGCCAGCAGCCAAGGAGCCCCTAGGCAGGGCGCTGAAGCTTTCTTT.

The V gene is TRBV6-5, the J gene TRBJ2-1, with TRBD2 matching over 11 bases. V lost 4 bases, J lost 8 bases, and 10 bases stayed unmatched. Germline V lookup: CDR1 MNHEY, CDR2 SVGAGI. The CDR3 has 16 residues. The CDR3: CASSFWASGRRDEQFF. As DNA, the CDR3 is TGTGCCAGCAGTTTTTGGGCTAGCGGGAGGCGGGATGAGCAGTTCTTC.

The rearrangement joins TRBV6-1 to TRBJ2-7; no clear D. Per germline, CDR1 MNHNS and CDR2 SASEGT. The CDR3 is made up of 14 amino acids. V was cut by 3 bases and J by 0 bases, with 9 bases left in between. DNA of the CDR3: TGTGCCAGCAGTGAGTTCCGAGCCTCCTACGAGCAGTACTTC. It codes for CASSEFRASYEQYF.

This clone was seen only once. V is TRBV4-3 and J is TRBJ2-7, with D possibly matching TRBD1 (5 bases). The V gene lost 1 base and the J gene lost 5 bases, with 18 bases spanning the gap. CDR1 LGHNA and CDR2 YSLEER come from the germline V gene. CDR3 length: 16 residues. The CDR3 sequence: CASSQGLGRGRHEQYF. The CDR3, as DNA: TGCGCCAGCAGCCAAGGGTTGGGTAGGGGAAGGCACGAGCAGTACTTC.

J is TRBJ1-1 and V is TRBV14; D is possibly TRBD1 (6 bases). The CDR3 loop spans 15 amino acids. CDR1 and CDR2 from the germline V gene are SGHDN and FVKESK. Trimming pared 0 bases from V and 2 bases from J, leaving 10 bases between. In nucleotides, the CDR3 is TGTGCCAGCAGCCAAGAAGCAGGGGAAAACACTGAAGCTTTCTTT. Translated, it gives CASSQEAGENTEAFF.

This chain links TRBV19 with TRBJ2-7; no firm D call. The V end lost 3 bases, the J end lost 4 bases, and 7 bases lay between the germline ends. Per the germline V gene, CDR1 is LNHDA and CDR2 is SQIVND (reference sequence). The CDR3 sequence is 12 residues long. In DNA form, the CDR3 reads TGTGCCAGTAGTATCCCGGGTTACGAGCAGTACTTC. This gives the protein CASSIPGYEQYF.

The rearrangement uses TRBV4-2 and TRBJ2-3, with TRBD2 matching over 8 bases. Germline CDR1 and CDR2: LGHNA and YNFKEQ. The CDR3 is 21 amino acids. J lost 0 bases, V lost 0 bases, and 17 bases had no gene match. Here the CDR3 reads CASSQDRIRLAGAPSTDTQYF. The CDR3 DNA reads TGTGCCAGCAGCCAAGATCGGATTCGGCTAGCGGGTGCCCCTAGCACAGATACGCAGTATTTT.

The chain has TRBV9 and TRBJ1-2; D gene uncertain. Per the germline V gene, CDR1 is SGDLS and CDR2 is YYNGEE. Deletions cut 0 bases from V and 8 bases from J, with 14 bases between. This CDR3 comprises 14 residues. The CDR3 DNA reads TGTGCCAGCAGCGTAGGAATAGGCCAGGCGGGCTACACCTTC. Protein: CASSVGIGQAGYTF.

The chain recombines TRBV7-3 with TRBJ2-5; 7 nucleotides agree with TRBD2. V lost 5 bases, J lost 1 base, and 4 bases stayed unmatched. The CDR3 runs to 14 residues. Germline CDR1 SGHTA, CDR2 FQGTGA. The CDR3 reads CASSRGEGQETQYF. For the CDR3, the DNA is TGTGCCAGCAGCCGCGGGGAGGGCCAAGAGACCCAGTACTTC.

The gene calls are TRBV19 and TRBJ2-2; D is perhaps TRBD1 (6 bases). Germline V gene sequence: CDR1 LNHDA, CDR2 SQIVND (reference sequence). Trimming took 9 bases from V and 8 from J, leaving 22 bases between them. The CDR3 has 15 residues. CDR3 DNA: TGTGCCAGCGTGGCCCCGGGACACCTAAAGGGGGAGCTGTTTTTT. Its protein product is CASVAPGHLKGELFF.

The rearrangement links TRBV6-1 to TRBJ2-2; D perhaps matches TRBD2 (6 bases). The CDR3 is made up of 12 amino acids. V gave up 4 bases and J gave up 6 bases, with 6 bases separating them. CDR1 MNHNS and CDR2 SASEGT come from the germline V gene. CDR3 amino acids: CASSGEAGELFF. The CDR3 bases are TGTGCCAGCAGTGGGGAGGCCGGGGAGCTGTTTTTT.

The chain joins TRBV20-1 to TRBJ2-1; 7 bases are a match to TRBD2. The CDR3 loop spans 11 amino acids. Germline V CDR1 and CDR2: DFQATT, SNEGSKA (reference sequence). For the CDR3, the DNA is TGCAGGTCCCAACGGGAGGATGAGCAGTTCTTC. It encodes CRSQREDEQFF.

This clone was seen a few times. The chain uses TRBV10-1 and TRBJ2-3, with TRBD2 matching over 8 bases. CDR3 length: 13 residues. Germline V gives CDR1 WNHNN, CDR2 SYGVQD (reference sequence). Germline trimming cut 6 bases from V and 4 bases from J; bases unmatched to any gene: 3. The CDR3 coding sequence is TGCGCCAGCAGGGCGACTAGCGCAGATACGCAGTATTTT. Amino acids: CASRATSADTQYF.

V is TRBV2 and J is TRBJ2-7, with TRBD2 identical over 8 bases. CDR3 length: 13 residues. V lost 8 bases, J lost 2 bases, and 5 bases stayed unmatched. CDR1 and CDR2 from the germline V gene are SNHLY and FYNNEI. CDR3 sequence: CASHGRAPYEQYF. The CDR3 bases are TGTGCCAGCCACGGGAGGGCCCCCTACGAGCAGTACTTC. Looking up the rest from reference TRBV2 and TRBJ2-7 gives the full variable domain: EPEVTQTPSHQVTQMGQEVILRCVPISNHLYFYWYRQILGQKVEFLVSFYNNEISEKSEIFDDQFSVERPDGSNFTLKIRSTKLEDSAMYFCASHGRAPYEQYFGPGTRLTVT.

The chain recombines TRBV11-2 with TRBJ2-7; 9 nucleotides align to TRBD1. Germline V gives CDR1 SGHAT, CDR2 FQNNGV. The V and J ends lost 7 bases and 1 base, in that order; junction bases with no gene match: 8. The CDR3 is 15 residues long. CDR3 protein: CASIPGQGISYEQYF. CDR3 DNA sequence: TGTGCCAGCATACCGGGACAGGGTATTTCCTACGAGCAGTACTTC.

J is TRBJ1-5 and V is TRBV12-5; D is possibly TRBD1 (5 bases). The CDR3 covers 13 residues. V was pared by 3 bases and J by 7 bases, with 10 bases between. Germline V lookup: CDR1 LGHNT, CDR2 FRNRAP. The CDR3 loop is CASGLRGWQPQHF. CDR3 DNA sequence: TGTGCTAGTGGTTTAAGGGGCTGGCAGCCCCAGCATTTT. Variable domain in full (rest from reference TRBV12-5 and TRBJ1-5): DARVTQTPRHKVTEMGQEVTMRCQPILGHNTVFWYRQTMMQGLELLAYFRNRAPLDDSGMPKDRFSAEMPDATLATLKIQPSEPRDSAVYFCASGLRGWQPQHFGDGTRLSIL.

The V and J genes are TRBV5-1 and TRBJ2-5; 7 positions agree with TRBD1. Germline V gene sequence: CDR1 SGHRS, CDR2 YFSETQ. This CDR3 spans 15 amino acids. V was pared by 2 bases and J by 5 bases, with 9 bases of the junction left unmatched. Written as DNA, the CDR3 is TGCGCCAGCAGCTTAGGGGGCGCCTTATGGGAGACCCAGTACTTC. This gives the protein CASSLGGALWETQYF.